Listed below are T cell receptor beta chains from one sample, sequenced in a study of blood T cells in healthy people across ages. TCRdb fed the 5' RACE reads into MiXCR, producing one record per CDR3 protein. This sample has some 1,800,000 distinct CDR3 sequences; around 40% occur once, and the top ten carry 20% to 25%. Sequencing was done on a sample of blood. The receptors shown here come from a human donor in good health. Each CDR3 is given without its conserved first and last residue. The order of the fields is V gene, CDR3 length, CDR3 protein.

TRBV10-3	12	AINITGTYNEQF
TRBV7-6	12	ASSLGTGGSEAF
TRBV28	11	ASSPWGADEQF
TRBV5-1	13	ASVLQESSTDTQY
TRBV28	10	ASSFGNGEQY
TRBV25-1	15	ASSDWGNPGRANVLT
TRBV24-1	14	ATSDSAGTGESEQY
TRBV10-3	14	AISESQGAFGTEAF
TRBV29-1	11	SVAGQPQETQY
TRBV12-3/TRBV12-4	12	ASSDGQGCFEQY
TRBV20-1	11	SAHPSGYNEQF